A selection of T cell receptor beta chains follows, all from one sample in a study of blood T cell repertoires in COVID-19. Sequencing was performed with immunoSEQ multiplex PCR; in TCRdb, only in-frame clones are kept and a portion is missing. The repertoire holds about 90,000 clones, 90% seen once, with 5.1% in the top ten. What was sequenced was peripheral blood. Receptors were obtained from a man between 50 and 59 years old with acute or convalescent COVID-19. Each CDR3 is given with its conserved first and last residue. The order of the fields is J gene, D gene, V gene, clone size, CDR3 protein, CDR3 DNA. The D gene is left open where the match is weak. The size field is filled for only some rows; it gives once, few, many or a size class.

j_gene: TRBJ1-4; d_gene: TRBD1; v_gene: TRBV19; abundance: NA; CDR3aa: CASSIRQGPRDEKLFF; CDR3nt: TGTGCCAGTAGTATCCGACAGGGGCCAAGAGATGAAAAACTGTTTTTT
j_gene: TRBJ1-2; d_gene: NA; v_gene: TRBV27; abundance: NA; CDR3aa: CASSSGMTNYGYTF; CDR3nt: TGTGCCAGCAGTTCCGGAATGACAAACTATGGCTACACCTTC
j_gene: TRBJ1-5; d_gene: NA; v_gene: TRBV18; abundance: few; CDR3aa: CASSHRDSNQPQHF; CDR3nt: TGTGCCAGCTCACACAGGGATAGCAATCAGCCCCAGCATTTT
j_gene: TRBJ1-1; d_gene: NA; v_gene: TRBV15; abundance: NA; CDR3aa: CATSRGPNGGVEVTEAFF; CDR3nt: TGTGCCACCAGCAGAGGTCCCAATGGGGGGGTGGAAGTCACTGAAGCTTTCTTT
j_gene: TRBJ2-1; d_gene: TRBD2; v_gene: TRBV5-1; abundance: NA; CDR3aa: CASRRSSGVYNEQFF; CDR3nt: TGCGCCAGCAGGCGGTCTAGCGGGGTATACAATGAGCAGTTCTTC
j_gene: TRBJ2-2; d_gene: NA; v_gene: TRBV6-5; abundance: NA; CDR3aa: CASSYPGQPGELFF; CDR3nt: TGTGCCAGCAGTTACCCCGGACAGCCCGGGGAGCTGTTTTTT
j_gene: TRBJ1-5; d_gene: NA; v_gene: TRBV5-1; abundance: NA; CDR3aa: CASSEQGNNQPQHF; CDR3nt: TGCGCCAGCAGCGAACAGGGAAACAATCAGCCCCAGCATTTT
j_gene: TRBJ2-5; d_gene: TRBD2; v_gene: TRBV7-8; abundance: NA; CDR3aa: CASSLNSFSGSTRETQYF; CDR3nt: TGTGCCAGCAGCTTAAATTCGTTTAGCGGGAGTACGCGAGAGACCCAGTACTTC
j_gene: TRBJ2-3; d_gene: NA; v_gene: TRBV27; abundance: NA; CDR3aa: CASSPGDLTATSTDTQYF; CDR3nt: TGTGCCAGCAGTCCGGGGGATCTGACGGCCACTAGCACAGATACGCAGTATTTT
j_gene: TRBJ2-7; d_gene: NA; v_gene: TRBV6-1; abundance: NA; CDR3aa: CASSERFDEQYF; CDR3nt: TGTGCCAGCAGTGAACGGTTCGACGAGCAGTACTTC
j_gene: TRBJ2-7; d_gene: TRBD2; v_gene: TRBV6-2/TRBV6-3; abundance: NA; CDR3aa: CASSWYGLAGTVSDEQYF; CDR3nt: TGTGCCAGCAGTTGGTACGGACTAGCGGGGACCGTAAGCGACGAGCAGTACTTC
j_gene: TRBJ2-7; d_gene: TRBD2; v_gene: TRBV6-5; abundance: few; CDR3aa: CASSYSSGRYEQYF; CDR3nt: TGTGCCAGCAGTTACAGTAGCGGGAGGTACGAGCAGTACTTC
j_gene: TRBJ2-1; d_gene: NA; v_gene: TRBV4-3; abundance: NA; CDR3aa: CASSQEGRGSYNEQFF; CDR3nt: TGCGCCAGCAGCCAAGAGGGCAGGGGTTCCTACAATGAGCAGTTCTTC
j_gene: TRBJ2-5; d_gene: NA; v_gene: TRBV24-1; abundance: NA; CDR3aa: CATNDRGAETQYF; CDR3nt: TGTGCCACCAACGACAGAGGCGCAGAGACCCAGTACTTC
j_gene: TRBJ2-1; d_gene: NA; v_gene: TRBV11-2; abundance: once; CDR3aa: CASRRIRSGNEQFF; CDR3nt: TGTGCCAGCAGACGTATAAGATCGGGCAATGAGCAGTTCTTC
j_gene: TRBJ2-7; d_gene: NA; v_gene: TRBV5-1; abundance: NA; CDR3aa: CASSPEVGRRGLYEQYF; CDR3nt: TGCGCCAGCAGCCCAGAAGTGGGCCGGAGGGGCCTATACGAGCAGTACTTC
j_gene: TRBJ2-2; d_gene: NA; v_gene: TRBV19; abundance: NA; CDR3aa: CASSIDTSRTGELFF; CDR3nt: TGTGCCAGTAGTATTGACACGAGTCGCACCGGGGAGCTGTTTTTT
j_gene: TRBJ2-3; d_gene: TRBD1; v_gene: TRBV6-5; abundance: NA; CDR3aa: CASSWTGPDTQYF; CDR3nt: TGTGCCAGCAGTTGGACAGGACCAGATACGCAGTATTTT
j_gene: TRBJ1-1; d_gene: TRBD1; v_gene: TRBV5-1; abundance: NA; CDR3aa: CASSFRQGGEAFF; CDR3nt: TGCGCCAGCAGCTTTCGACAGGGGGGTGAAGCTTTCTTT
j_gene: TRBJ2-1; d_gene: TRBD2; v_gene: TRBV7-2; abundance: NA; CDR3aa: CASRSGLGWSNEQFF; CDR3nt: TGTGCCAGCAGGTCAGGACTAGGGTGGTCCAATGAGCAGTTCTTC
j_gene: TRBJ2-1; d_gene: TRBD1; v_gene: TRBV10-3; abundance: once; CDR3aa: CATGQGDEQFF; CDR3nt: TGTGCCACGGGACAGGGCGATGAGCAGTTCTTC
j_gene: TRBJ1-2; d_gene: NA; v_gene: TRBV24-1; abundance: NA; CDR3aa: CATSDSGLHGYTF; CDR3nt: TGTGCCACCAGTGATAGCGGTCTCCATGGCTACACCTTC
j_gene: TRBJ1-2; d_gene: NA; v_gene: TRBV5-6; abundance: NA; CDR3aa: CASSGPTGIYGYTF; CDR3nt: TGTGCCAGCAGCGGGCCCACAGGGATCTATGGCTACACCTTC
j_gene: TRBJ2-5; d_gene: TRBD2; v_gene: TRBV11-3; abundance: NA; CDR3aa: CASSQRTSGSIETQYF; CDR3nt: TGTGCCAGCAGCCAACGGACTAGCGGGAGTATTGAGACCCAGTACTTC
j_gene: TRBJ2-7; d_gene: NA; v_gene: TRBV7-9; abundance: NA; CDR3aa: CASSTNYYEQYF; CDR3nt: TGTGCCAGCAGCACAAACTACTACGAGCAGTACTTC
j_gene: TRBJ1-1; d_gene: TRBD1; v_gene: TRBV10-3; abundance: NA; CDR3aa: CAISESSGRGSEAFF; CDR3nt: TGTGCCATCAGTGAGTCGAGTGGCAGGGGGTCTGAAGCTTTCTTT
j_gene: TRBJ2-1; d_gene: NA; v_gene: TRBV6-5; abundance: once; CDR3aa: CASSRYLSDEQFF; CDR3nt: TGTGCCAGCAGCCGCTACCTTTCGGATGAGCAGTTCTTC
j_gene: TRBJ2-7; d_gene: NA; v_gene: TRBV6-5; abundance: NA; CDR3aa: CASTLSYEQYF; CDR3nt: TGTGCCAGCACCTTATCTTACGAGCAGTACTTC
j_gene: TRBJ2-7; d_gene: NA; v_gene: TRBV6-5; abundance: few; CDR3aa: CASRTGTSSSYEQYF; CDR3nt: TGTGCCAGCAGAACCGGGACTTCAAGCTCCTACGAGCAGTACTTC
j_gene: TRBJ1-2; d_gene: TRBD1; v_gene: TRBV4-3; abundance: NA; CDR3aa: CASSQDIQGHYGYTF; CDR3nt: TGCGCCAGCAGCCAAGATATACAGGGGCACTATGGCTACACCTTC
j_gene: TRBJ2-7; d_gene: NA; v_gene: TRBV19; abundance: NA; CDR3aa: CASSIPGASYEQYF; CDR3nt: TGTGCCAGTAGTATACCAGGGGCCTCCTACGAGCAGTACTTC
j_gene: TRBJ1-3; d_gene: NA; v_gene: TRBV29-1; abundance: NA; CDR3aa: CSVEGNRRSGNTIYF; CDR3nt: TGCAGCGTTGAAGGGAACAGACGCTCTGGAAACACCATATATTTT
j_gene: TRBJ2-3; d_gene: NA; v_gene: TRBV10-3; abundance: NA; CDR3aa: CAISESVMGAIGTDTQYF; CDR3nt: TGTGCCATCAGTGAATCGGTCATGGGGGCTATCGGCACAGATACGCAGTATTTT
j_gene: TRBJ2-5; d_gene: TRBD1; v_gene: TRBV18; abundance: NA; CDR3aa: CASSPGQGRGKETQYF; CDR3nt: TGTGCCAGCTCACCGGGACAGGGTCGGGGTAAGGAGACCCAGTACTTC
j_gene: TRBJ1-1; d_gene: NA; v_gene: TRBV5-4; abundance: NA; CDR3aa: CASSLAGRTEAFF; CDR3nt: TGTGCCAGCAGCTTGGCCGGGAGGACTGAAGCTTTCTTT
j_gene: TRBJ2-3; d_gene: NA; v_gene: TRBV19; abundance: NA; CDR3aa: CASSINQGMTDTQYF; CDR3nt: TGTGCCAGTAGTATCAATCAGGGTATGACAGATACGCAGTATTTT
j_gene: TRBJ1-2; d_gene: NA; v_gene: TRBV21-1; abundance: NA; CDR3aa: CASSKLPPGQNYGYTF; CDR3nt: TGTGCCAGCAGCAAACTTCCCCCGGGACAGAACTATGGCTACACCTTC
j_gene: TRBJ1-2; d_gene: TRBD1; v_gene: TRBV19; abundance: NA; CDR3aa: CASSRGTGGSGYTF; CDR3nt: TGTGCCAGTAGTAGAGGGACAGGGGGCAGTGGCTACACCTTC
j_gene: TRBJ2-7; d_gene: TRBD2; v_gene: TRBV7-2; abundance: once; CDR3aa: CASSLALLAGGSHEQYF; CDR3nt: TGTGCCAGCAGCTTAGCCCTACTAGCGGGAGGTTCCCACGAGCAGTACTTC
j_gene: TRBJ1-2; d_gene: NA; v_gene: TRBV6-4; abundance: NA; CDR3aa: CASRNSGRGIGGYTF; CDR3nt: TGTGCCAGCAGGAATTCGGGCAGGGGTATCGGTGGCTACACCTTC
j_gene: TRBJ2-1; d_gene: TRBD2; v_gene: TRBV9; abundance: NA; CDR3aa: CASSGPGLAGTSSYNEQFF; CDR3nt: TGTGCCAGCAGCGGGCCGGGACTAGCGGGCACAAGCTCCTACAATGAGCAGTTCTTC
j_gene: TRBJ2-2; d_gene: TRBD1; v_gene: TRBV6-6; abundance: NA; CDR3aa: CASIGQGRTGELFF; CDR3nt: TGTGCCAGCATCGGACAGGGGCGCACCGGGGAGCTGTTTTTT
j_gene: TRBJ1-2; d_gene: NA; v_gene: TRBV4-1; abundance: few; CDR3aa: CASSTLSLGGDSYGYTF; CDR3nt: TGCGCCAGCAGCACTCTATCCCTGGGGGGGGATAGTTATGGCTACACCTTC
j_gene: TRBJ1-2; d_gene: NA; v_gene: TRBV12-3/TRBV12-4; abundance: NA; CDR3aa: CASSRQENYGYTF; CDR3nt: TGTGCCAGCAGTCGACAGGAAAACTATGGCTACACCTTC
j_gene: TRBJ1-2; d_gene: NA; v_gene: TRBV5-1; abundance: NA; CDR3aa: CASESPGGQGYGYTF; CDR3nt: TGCGCCAGCGAGTCGCCGGGCGGCCAGGGCTATGGCTACACCTTC